Presented here are 6 T cell receptor beta chains from one specimen sequenced in a study of T cell responses to AZD1222 COVID-19 vaccine. Using immunoSEQ multiplex PCR, the repertoire was profiled, and TCRdb retains in-frame clones only, with some absent. This table holds 90,000 to 120,000 clones, around 90% found once. The source was peripheral blood, collected on day 0 of AZD1222 vaccination. All receptors derive from an adult in good health.

The table lists this clone with a count of one. The chain carries TRBV11-1 and TRBJ2-5, with no clear D. Germline V CDR1 and CDR2: SGHAT, FQDESV (reference sequence). The CDR3 loop spans 11 amino acids. V lost 4 bases and J lost 1, with 1 base in between. This chain's CDR3 is CASSSQETQYF. CDR3 bases: TGTGCCAGCAGCTCCCAAGAGACCCAGTACTTC.

The gene calls are TRBV6-2 or TRBV6-3 and TRBJ2-1; TRBD1 is a possible D gene (6 bases). The CDR3 length is 12 residues. Germline CDR1 reads MNHEY; CDR2 reads SVGEGT. Trimming took 6 bases from V and 8 from J, leaving 11 bases between them. CDR3 residues: CASSWWGHEQFF. As DNA, the CDR3 is TGTGCCAGCAGCTGGTGGGGGCATGAGCAGTTCTTC.

The rearrangement uses TRBV19 and TRBJ1-3, with D hard to call. The CDR3 runs 17 residues. CDR1 and CDR2 (germline): LNHDA, SQIVND (reference sequence). V lost 5 bases to trimming and J lost 0 bases, with 17 bases between them. CDR3 loop: CASSRVLRVSSGNTIYF. CDR3 in DNA: TGTGCCAGTAGTCGGGTCCTTAGGGTGAGCTCTGGAAACACCATATATTTT.

The V gene is TRBV5-4, the J gene TRBJ2-7; D is possibly TRBD1 or TRBD2 (5 bases each). V gave up 0 bases and J gave up 3 bases, with 10 bases separating them. This CDR3 is 14 amino acids long. The V gene's germline CDR1 is SGHNT and CDR2 YYREEE (reference sequence). The CDR3: CASSLGDHRYEQYF. The CDR3 DNA sequence: TGTGCCAGCAGCTTGGGGGACCACCGCTACGAGCAGTACTTC.

The chain carries TRBV7-2 and TRBJ2-4; D gene ambiguous. Germline V gene data show CDR1 as SGHTA and CDR2 as FQGNSA. The CDR3 has 16 amino acids. Trimming took 0 bases from V and 0 from J, leaving 9 bases between them. This CDR3 is CASSLAASAAKNIQYF. In DNA, the CDR3 is TGTGCCAGCAGCTTAGCAGCGTCTGCAGCCAAAAACATTCAGTACTTC.

This chain connects TRBV19 to TRBJ1-3, with a tentative D call TRBD1 (5 bases). Between the trimmed V and J ends, which lost 8 bases and 0 bases, there was a span of 11 bases. Germline-derived CDR1 and CDR2 are LNHDA and SQIVND (reference sequence). The length of the CDR3 is 14 residues. DNA of the CDR3: TGTGCCAGTTTAAGTAGGGGCTCTGGAAACACCATATATTTT. This sequence encodes CASLSRGSGNTIYF.